This entry lists 22 T cell receptor beta chains sequenced from one sample in a study of blood T cell repertoires in COVID-19. Clones were sequenced by immunoSEQ multiplex PCR, and TCRdb holds only the in-frame ones, with some missing. The sample holds about 220,000 clones, 65% to 90% seen once. The sequenced sample consisted of peripheral blood. The receptors originated from a man over 45 with active or convalescent COVID-19.

The gene calls are TRBV7-2 and TRBJ2-5, with TRBD2 as a possible D gene (6 bases). Trimming cost V 0 bases and J 5 bases, with 16 bases left between them. This CDR3 contains 16 residues. Germline V gene sequence: CDR1 SGHTA, CDR2 FQGNSA. CDR3 amino acids: CASSLAWRAGEETQYF. CDR3 in DNA: TGTGCCAGCAGCTTAGCCTGGAGGGCCGGGGAGGAGACCCAGTACTTC.

The rearrangement uses TRBV29-1 and TRBJ2-7, with 11 bases lining up with TRBD2. Germline loops: CDR1 SQVTM, CDR2 ANQGSEA. The CDR3 has 17 amino acids. Germline trimming cut 3 bases from V and 1 base from J; bases unmatched to any gene: 11. This CDR3 is CSVEIAGGSLGSYEQYF. In nucleotides, the CDR3 is TGCAGCGTTGAGATAGCGGGAGGGTCCCTCGGGTCCTACGAGCAGTACTTC.

The chain has TRBV25-1 and TRBJ2-3; 10 bases fit TRBD1. There are 14 residues in the CDR3. V was clipped by 7 bases and J by 6 bases; unmatched bases: 7. Germline assignment: CDR1 MGHDK and CDR2 SYGVNS. The CDR3 nucleotides are TGTGCCAGCACCCTAGGACAGGGGGGCGATACGCAGTATTTT. Amino acid sequence: CASTLGQGGDTQYF.

J is TRBJ2-1 and V is TRBV5-1, with 11 bases fitting TRBD2. After removal of 2 bases from V and 10 bases from J, the junction contained 8 bases not matched to a gene. This CDR3 is built from 15 residues. Germline CDR1 and CDR2: SGHRS and YFSETQ. The CDR3: CASSFSLAGGGEQFF. In nucleotides, the CDR3 is TGCGCCAGCAGCTTTAGCCTAGCGGGGGGCGGGGAGCAGTTCTTC.

The V gene is TRBV5-1, the J gene TRBJ2-5; 7 nucleotides match TRBD1. The germline V gene encodes CDR1 SGHRS and CDR2 YFSETQ. This CDR3 is 15 amino acids long. V lost 4 bases, J lost 2 bases, and 8 bases stayed unmatched. CDR3 amino acids: CASSRTGVLQETQYF. For the CDR3, the DNA is TGCGCCAGCAGCCGGACAGGAGTCCTTCAAGAGACCCAGTACTTC.

This chain links TRBV15 with TRBJ2-3, with a weak D call TRBD2 (6 bases). Germline assignment: CDR1 LNHNV and CDR2 YYDKDF (reference sequence). There are 15 residues in the CDR3. The V gene lost 1 base and the J gene lost 4 bases, with 12 bases spanning the gap. The CDR3 spells CATSRAGVGADTQYF. Written as DNA, the CDR3 is TGTGCCACCAGCAGAGCGGGAGTAGGTGCAGATACGCAGTATTTT.

The CDR3 nucleotides read TGTGCCAGCAGCGGACGGACGGGGTACAATGAGCAGTTCTTC. Amino acid sequence: CASSGRTGYNEQFF. The chain carries TRBV9 and TRBJ2-1; perhaps TRBD2 as D (5 bases). This CDR3 spans 14 amino acids. V was clipped by 3 bases and J by 4 bases, with 11 bases between them. CDR1 and CDR2 (germline): SGDLS, YYNGEE.

The CDR3 nucleotides read TGTGCCAGCAGCCTCGGGAGGGAGACAGGAGAAGAGACCCAGTACTTC. Its translation: CASSLGRETGEETQYF. The genes are TRBV3-1 (or the pseudogene TRBV3-2) and TRBJ2-5, with 8 bases aligning to TRBD2. Unmatched junction bases numbered 10, after V lost 4 bases and J lost 3 bases. This CDR3 is 16 amino acids long. Germline V gene lookup returns CDR1 LGHDT and CDR2 YNNKEL (reference sequence).

The V and J genes are TRBV6-2 or TRBV6-3 and TRBJ2-7, with 9 bases matching TRBD2. V lost 2 bases to trimming and J lost 3 bases; unmatched junction nucleotides: 5. There are 15 residues in the CDR3. Germline loops: CDR1 MNHEY, CDR2 SVGEGT. CDR3 in DNA: TGTGCCAGCAGTTACGCGGGAGGGGGTTTCTACGAGCAGTACTTC. This encodes CASSYAGGGFYEQYF.

V is TRBV5-1 and J is TRBJ2-3; the match to TRBD2 covers 8 bases. Germline values: CDR1 SGHRS, CDR2 YFSETQ. Unmatched junction bases numbered 3, after V lost 7 bases and J lost 5 bases. The CDR3 is 12 amino acids. The CDR3 reads CASFREGDTQYF. The CDR3 nucleotides are TGCGCCAGCTTCCGGGAGGGAGATACGCAGTATTTT.

Notes on this clone: One end of the junction fails to match germline, which may point to a read error. V usage is TRBV28 and J usage is TRBJ1-2, with 10 bases lining up with TRBD1. The CDR3 covers 13 residues. CDR1 and CDR2 from the germline V gene are MDHEN and SYDVKM. The CDR3 loop reads CTSSKGQGYGYTF. The CDR3 DNA sequence: TGTACCAGCAGCAAGGGACAGGGGTATGGCTACACCTTC.

This clone was observed a handful of times. The chain joins TRBV10-3 to TRBJ1-2; possibly TRBD1 for D (5 bases). Per germline, CDR1 ENHRY and CDR2 SYGVKD. This CDR3 region has 13 residues. V dropped 9 bases and J dropped 5 bases, with 16 bases sitting between them. CDR3 coding DNA: TGTGCCATACAGTCGGGGGATCCGTATGGCTACACCTTC. Protein: CAIQSGDPYGYTF.

This chain uses TRBV10-2 with TRBJ2-3; 13 bases are shared with TRBD2. The germline CDR1 and CDR2 sequences are WSHSY and SAAADI. The CDR3 runs 17 residues. J lost 5 bases, V lost 4 bases, and 9 bases had no gene match. Here the CDR3 DNA reads TGCGCCAGCAGTGTAGGACTAGCGGGGGTATTGGGAGATACGCAGTATTTT. Its protein product is CASSVGLAGVLGDTQYF.

The genes are TRBV14 and TRBJ2-5; 7 positions agree with TRBD1. Germline CDR1 SGHDN, CDR2 FVKESK. The junction had 17 bases not matched to a gene; V was cut back by 4 bases and J by 0 bases. There are 19 residues in the CDR3. The CDR3 protein is CASSRPRGWTGVYQETQYF. CDR3 nucleotide sequence: TGTGCCAGCAGCCGCCCTCGGGGCTGGACAGGCGTGTACCAAGAGACCCAGTACTTC. Complete variable domain (other parts from reference TRBV14 and TRBJ2-5): EAGVTQFPSHSVIEKGQTVTLRCDPISGHDNLYWYRRVMGKEIKFLLHFVKESKQDESGMPNNRFLAERTGGTYSTLKVQPAELEDSGVYFCASSRPRGWTGVYQETQYFGPGTRLLVL.

The chain has TRBV29-1 and TRBJ1-1; 8 nucleotides agree with TRBD1. The CDR3 consists of 13 residues. Looked up from germline, CDR1 is SQVTM and CDR2 is ANQGSEA. Trimming took 8 bases from V and 4 from J; bases not matched to a gene: 9. CDR3 sequence reads: CSLGQGVGTEAFF. In DNA, the CDR3 is TGCAGCCTCGGACAGGGAGTTGGCACTGAAGCTTTCTTT.

V and J are TRBV13 and TRBJ1-2; TRBD1 agrees at 7 bases. Germline V gene lookup returns CDR1 PRHDT and CDR2 FYEKMQ (reference sequence). V shed 4 bases and J 7 bases; nucleotides not matched to a gene: 6. The CDR3 covers 13 residues. This CDR3 is CASSYDRAPGYTF. The CDR3, as DNA: TGTGCCAGCAGCTACGACAGGGCCCCTGGCTACACCTTC.

CDR3 coding DNA: TGTGCCAGCAGTTTGACAGCGTCTAATGAAAAACTGTTTTTT. Its translation is CASSLTASNEKLFF. The rearrangement joins TRBV28 to TRBJ1-4, with TRBD1 as a possible D gene (5 bases). The germline CDR1 and CDR2 sequences are MDHEN and SYDVKM. Trimming removed 3 bases at V and 3 bases at J, with 8 bases between. The CDR3 covers 14 residues.

The table lists this clone with a count of one. This chain links TRBV19 with TRBJ1-2; TRBD1 matches at 9 bases. Losses at the gene ends were 2 bases for V and 4 bases for J; bases not matched to a gene: 5. This CDR3 contains 15 residues. Germline V gene sequence: CDR1 LNHDA, CDR2 SQIVND (reference sequence). CDR3 nucleotide sequence: TGTGCCAGTAGTATACCGGGACAGGGTTCCTATGGCTACACCTTC. Protein sequence: CASSIPGQGSYGYTF.

In DNA, the CDR3 is TGTGCCAGCAGCTTAGAGGGCGCAGATGGCTACACCTTC. As protein: CASSLEGADGYTF. V is TRBV11-2 and J is TRBJ1-2; no clear D gene. The V end lost 0 bases, the J end lost 6 bases, and 8 bases lay between the germline ends. The CDR3 is 13 amino acids. In germline, CDR1 is SGHAT, CDR2 FQNNGV.

CDR3: CASSQDREVWGYNEQFF. The CDR3 bases are TGTGCCAGCAGCCAAGATCGGGAAGTGTGGGGTTACAATGAGCAGTTCTTC. The J gene is TRBJ2-1, the V gene TRBV14, with a weak D call TRBD2 (5 bases). Germline loops: CDR1 SGHDN, CDR2 FVKESK. V was shortened by 0 bases and J by 4 bases, with 16 bases between the two germline ends. The CDR3 is made up of 17 amino acids. The full variable domain, in which reference TRBV14 and TRBJ2-1 provide the parts outside the CDR3, is EAGVTQFPSHSVIEKGQTVTLRCDPISGHDNLYWYRRVMGKEIKFLLHFVKESKQDESGMPNNRFLAERTGGTYSTLKVQPAELEDSGVYFCASSQDREVWGYNEQFFGPGTRLTVL.

This rearrangement joins TRBV3-1 (or the pseudogene TRBV3-2) to TRBJ2-2, with 9 bases that match TRBD1. Per the germline V gene, CDR1 is LGHDT and CDR2 is YNNKEL (reference sequence). The CDR3 consists of 16 residues. Trimming cost V 4 bases and J 0 bases; bases outside gene matches: 3. The CDR3 coding sequence is TGTGCCAGCAGCCCACAGGGGGCCTCGAACACCGGGGAGCTGTTTTTT. Translation: CASSPQGASNTGELFF.

The genes are TRBV7-8 and TRBJ1-2; perhaps TRBD1 as D (5 bases). This CDR3 contains 14 residues. The germline V gene has CDR1 SGHVS and CDR2 FQNEAQ. V was clipped by 4 bases and J by 4 bases, with 13 bases between them. This CDR3 is CASSSQGDVYGYTF. The CDR3 region has the DNA TGTGCCAGCAGCTCTCAAGGGGATGTCTATGGCTACACCTTC.